The clone carrying this TCR beta chain was counted once. The CDR3 has 13 residues. The germline gives CDR1 SEHNR, CDR2 FQNEAQ (reference sequence). V gave up 3 bases and J gave up 7 bases, with 9 bases separating them. The data derive from a study of blood T cells in healthy people across ages. The total RNA that was extracted per sample amounted to at least 5 micrograms. A second roughly 6 to 12 cycle PCR used barcoded and J-beta primers. Tags on each cDNA molecule came from a template-switch adaptor with 12 random nucleotides. A single record per CDR3 protein comes from TCRdb applying MiXCR to the 5' RACE reads. The sample lists 1,500,000 or so distinct CDR3 sequences; approximately 43% were seen once.

The V call is TRBV7-9, the J call TRBJ2-2; D unclear. The sequence was collected from a young woman in good health. The sequenced material came from blood. The CDR3 DNA reads TGTGCCAGCAGCTTCACAGTAGGCGGGGAGCTGTTTTTT. Amino acids: CASSFTVGGELFF.